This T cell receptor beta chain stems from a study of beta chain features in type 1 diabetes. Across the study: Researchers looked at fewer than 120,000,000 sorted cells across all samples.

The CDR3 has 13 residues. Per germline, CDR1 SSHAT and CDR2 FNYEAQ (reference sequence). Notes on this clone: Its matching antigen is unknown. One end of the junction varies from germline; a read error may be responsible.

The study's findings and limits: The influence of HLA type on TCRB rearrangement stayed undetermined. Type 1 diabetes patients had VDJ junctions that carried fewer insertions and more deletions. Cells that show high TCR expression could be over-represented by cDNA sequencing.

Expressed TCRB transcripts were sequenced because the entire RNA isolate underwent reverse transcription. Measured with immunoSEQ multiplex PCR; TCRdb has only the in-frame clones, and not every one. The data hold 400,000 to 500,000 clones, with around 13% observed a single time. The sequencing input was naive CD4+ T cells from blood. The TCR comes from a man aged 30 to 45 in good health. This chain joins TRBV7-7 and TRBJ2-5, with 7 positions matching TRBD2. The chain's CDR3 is CASSSGLEGTQYF. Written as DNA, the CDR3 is TGTGCTAGCAGCTCCGGACTAGAGGGGACCCAGTACTTC. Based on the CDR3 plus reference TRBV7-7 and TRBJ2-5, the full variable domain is GAGVSQSPRYKVTKRGQDVTLRCDPISSHATLYWYQQALGQGPEFLTYFNYEAQPDKSGLPSDRFSAERPEGSISTLTIQRTEQRDSAMYRCASSSGLEGTQYFGPGTRLLVL.